These T cell receptor beta chains were read from a single sample in a study of blood T cells in healthy people across ages. Via MiXCR, TCRdb re-called the 5' RACE reads, giving one row per CDR3 protein. The sample holds a few hundred thousand distinct CDR3 sequences, about 25% seen once. These data were likewise used in another study, on T cells of mothers and their children.

The sample was blood. The receptors stem from a boy aged 2-9 years in good health. The CDR3 runs from the conserved cysteine through the conserved F or W. Fields, in order: D gene, clone size, J gene, V gene, CDR3 length, CDR3 protein, CDR3 DNA. A D gene is named only where the DNA matches it firmly. Clone size appears in some rows only: once, few, many, or a class for an expanded clone.

d_gene: TRBD1; abundance: -; j_gene: TRBJ2-5; v_gene: TRBV7-9; len: 14; CDR3aa: CATRGQGSQETQYF; CDR3nt: TGTGCCACCAGGGGGCAGGGCAGCCAAGAGACCCAGTACTTC
d_gene: -; abundance: -; j_gene: TRBJ2-2; v_gene: TRBV5-1; len: 15; CDR3aa: CASRLGTSNTGELFF; CDR3nt: TGCGCCAGCAGGCTAGGGACTTCGAACACCGGGGAGCTGTTTTTT
d_gene: TRBD1; abundance: -; j_gene: TRBJ2-1; v_gene: TRBV27; len: 17; CDR3aa: CASSSYPGQGSYNEQFF; CDR3nt: TGTGCCAGCAGTTCATACCCGGGACAGGGTTCCTACAATGAGCAGTTCTTC
d_gene: -; abundance: few; j_gene: TRBJ2-2; v_gene: TRBV5-1; len: 14; CDR3aa: CASSLKTITGELFF; CDR3nt: TGCGCCAGCAGCTTGAAGACTATTACCGGGGAGCTGTTTTTT
d_gene: -; abundance: few; j_gene: TRBJ2-5; v_gene: TRBV7-8; len: 14; CDR3aa: CASSFGANQETQYF; CDR3nt: TGTGCCAGCAGCTTCGGAGCGAATCAAGAGACCCAGTACTTC
d_gene: TRBD1; abundance: -; j_gene: TRBJ1-1; v_gene: TRBV12-3/TRBV12-4; len: 14; CDR3aa: CASSLKDRGLEAFF; CDR3nt: TGTGCCAGCAGTCTTAAGGACAGGGGGCTCGAAGCTTTCTTT
d_gene: TRBD2; abundance: -; j_gene: TRBJ2-7; v_gene: TRBV20-1; len: 13; CDR3aa: CSATSGSSYEQYF; CDR3nt: TGCAGTGCTACTAGCGGGAGCTCCTACGAGCAGTACTTC
d_gene: -; abundance: few; j_gene: TRBJ2-4; v_gene: TRBV21-1; len: 20; CDR3aa: CASSKAARTGGLTAKNIQYF; CDR3nt: TGTGCCAGCAGCAAAGCGGCTCGGACAGGGGGCCTAACGGCCAAAAACATTCAGTACTTC
d_gene: -; abundance: few; j_gene: TRBJ2-7; v_gene: TRBV7-9; len: 14; CDR3aa: CASSHSRESYEQYF; CDR3nt: TGTGCCAGCAGCCATTCACGGGAGAGTTACGAGCAGTACTTC
d_gene: -; abundance: few; j_gene: TRBJ2-3; v_gene: TRBV9; len: 18; CDR3aa: CASSALLQGSGGTDTQYF; CDR3nt: TGTGCCAGCAGCGCCCTCCTACAGGGTTCCGGGGGAACAGATACGCAGTATTTT
d_gene: TRBD1; abundance: few; j_gene: TRBJ2-5; v_gene: TRBV29-1; len: 14; CDR3aa: CSVYVTGVGETQYF; CDR3nt: TGCAGCGTTTACGTGACAGGGGTTGGGGAGACCCAGTACTTC
d_gene: TRBD2; abundance: few; j_gene: TRBJ2-1; v_gene: TRBV5-1; len: 15; CDR3aa: CASSQLAGVPNEQFF; CDR3nt: TGCGCCAGCAGCCAGCTAGCGGGAGTCCCTAATGAGCAGTTCTTC
d_gene: -; abundance: -; j_gene: TRBJ2-5; v_gene: TRBV2; len: 12; CDR3aa: CASSTVWQTQYF; CDR3nt: TGTGCCAGCAGTACCGTTTGGCAGACCCAGTACTTC
d_gene: -; abundance: -; j_gene: TRBJ2-1; v_gene: TRBV12-3/TRBV12-4; len: 15; CDR3aa: CASSPTRRYYNEQFF; CDR3nt: TGTGCCAGCAGCCCAACCCGAAGGTATTACAATGAGCAGTTCTTC
d_gene: -; abundance: -; j_gene: TRBJ1-1; v_gene: TRBV28; len: 17; CDR3aa: CASSFPNIRQLNTEAFF; CDR3nt: TGTGCCAGCAGTTTTCCGAACATCCGGCAGTTGAACACTGAAGCTTTCTTT
d_gene: -; abundance: -; j_gene: TRBJ2-7; v_gene: TRBV27; len: 12; CDR3aa: CASSFPGDEQYF; CDR3nt: TGTGCCAGCAGTTTCCCAGGGGACGAGCAGTACTTC
d_gene: -; abundance: -; j_gene: TRBJ2-7; v_gene: TRBV7-9; len: 14; CDR3aa: CASSFETASYEQYF; CDR3nt: TGTGCCAGCAGCTTTGAGACAGCGTCCTACGAGCAGTACTTC
d_gene: -; abundance: few; j_gene: TRBJ2-7; v_gene: TRBV15; len: 15; CDR3aa: CATSRVERLPYEQYF; CDR3nt: TGTGCCACCAGCAGAGTGGAGAGATTACCCTACGAGCAGTACTTC
d_gene: TRBD1; abundance: -; j_gene: TRBJ2-5; v_gene: TRBV10-3; len: 15; CDR3aa: CASTGTGGSLETQYF; CDR3nt: TGTGCCAGTACCGGGACAGGGGGGAGCTTAGAGACCCAGTACTTC
d_gene: TRBD2; abundance: -; j_gene: TRBJ2-1; v_gene: TRBV3-1; len: 16; CDR3aa: CASSQRGAGGHNEQFF; CDR3nt: TGTGCCAGCAGCCAAAGGGGAGCGGGGGGGCATAATGAGCAGTTCTTC
d_gene: TRBD2; abundance: -; j_gene: TRBJ2-1; v_gene: TRBV6-1; len: 14; CDR3aa: CASSLAVEGNEQFF; CDR3nt: TGTGCCAGCAGCCTAGCGGTGGAGGGTAATGAGCAGTTCTTC
d_gene: -; abundance: few; j_gene: TRBJ2-1; v_gene: TRBV12-3/TRBV12-4; len: 14; CDR3aa: CASSLWGPAAPQFF; CDR3nt: TGTGCCAGCAGTTTATGGGGACCAGCCGCCCCGCAGTTCTTC
d_gene: -; abundance: few; j_gene: TRBJ2-1; v_gene: TRBV20-1; len: 15; CDR3aa: CSARDPQTGYNEQFF; CDR3nt: TGCAGTGCTAGAGATCCACAGACAGGATACAATGAGCAGTTCTTC
d_gene: TRBD1; abundance: few; j_gene: TRBJ2-7; v_gene: TRBV6-5; len: 14; CDR3aa: CASSFRTGGYEQHF; CDR3nt: TGTGCCAGCAGTTTTCGGACAGGGGGCTACGAGCAGCACTTC
d_gene: TRBD1; abundance: once; j_gene: TRBJ2-5; v_gene: TRBV20-1; len: 15; CDR3aa: CSAREQGALGETQYF; CDR3nt: TGCAGTGCTAGAGAACAGGGGGCACTGGGAGAGACCCAGTACTTC
d_gene: TRBD2; abundance: few; j_gene: TRBJ2-5; v_gene: TRBV27; len: 15; CDR3aa: CASSLRAGGPETQYF; CDR3nt: TGTGCCAGCAGTTTAAGAGCGGGGGGGCCGGAGACCCAGTACTTC
d_gene: -; abundance: -; j_gene: TRBJ2-2; v_gene: TRBV18; len: 16; CDR3aa: CASSPWGRENTGELFF; CDR3nt: TGTGCCAGCTCACCATGGGGCAGAGAGAACACCGGGGAGCTGTTTTTT
d_gene: TRBD2; abundance: few; j_gene: TRBJ2-5; v_gene: TRBV7-8; len: 19; CDR3aa: CASSHSSFGLAGYQETQYF; CDR3nt: TGTGCCAGCAGCCACAGCTCATTCGGACTAGCGGGGTACCAAGAGACCCAGTACTTC
d_gene: -; abundance: -; j_gene: TRBJ2-3; v_gene: TRBV29-1; len: 13; CDR3aa: CSVEGNAADTQYF; CDR3nt: TGCAGCGTTGAAGGGAATGCCGCAGATACGCAGTATTTT
d_gene: -; abundance: -; j_gene: TRBJ1-3; v_gene: TRBV9; len: 15; CDR3aa: CASSVVGGQGNTIYF; CDR3nt: TGTGCCAGCAGCGTCGTTGGGGGCCAAGGAAACACCATATATTTT
d_gene: -; abundance: few; j_gene: TRBJ2-7; v_gene: TRBV3-1; len: 16; CDR3aa: CASSQVPSTGSYEQYF; CDR3nt: TGTGCCAGCAGCCAAGTTCCGTCGACAGGAAGCTACGAGCAGTACTTC
d_gene: TRBD1; abundance: few; j_gene: TRBJ1-1; v_gene: TRBV29-1; len: 13; CDR3aa: CSAGDREDTEAFF; CDR3nt: TGCAGCGCCGGGGACAGGGAGGACACTGAAGCTTTCTTT
d_gene: -; abundance: few; j_gene: TRBJ1-2; v_gene: TRBV7-8; len: 15; CDR3aa: CASSLTVVANYGYTF; CDR3nt: TGTGCCAGCAGCTTAACAGTAGTGGCTAACTATGGCTACACCTTC
d_gene: TRBD1; abundance: -; j_gene: TRBJ2-3; v_gene: TRBV12-3/TRBV12-4; len: 13; CDR3aa: CASSSAPQGVKYF; CDR3nt: TGTGCCAGCTCCTCGGCCCCGCAGGGGGTGAAGTATTTT
d_gene: TRBD1; abundance: -; j_gene: TRBJ1-1; v_gene: TRBV11-1; len: 16; CDR3aa: CASSLKDRVLQTEAFF; CDR3nt: TGTGCCAGCAGCCTGAAGGACAGGGTTCTACAAACTGAAGCTTTCTTT
d_gene: -; abundance: -; j_gene: TRBJ2-5; v_gene: TRBV27; len: 14; CDR3aa: CASSLSGGVETQYF; CDR3nt: TGTGCCAGCAGTTTATCCGGGGGCGTGGAGACCCAGTACTTC
d_gene: -; abundance: -; j_gene: TRBJ2-3; v_gene: TRBV20-1; len: 18; CDR3aa: CSAITAGAGRASTDTRYF; CDR3nt: TGCAGTGCAATCACGGCCGGGGCGGGGAGAGCTAGCACAGATACGCGGTATTTT
d_gene: -; abundance: few; j_gene: TRBJ2-1; v_gene: TRBV27; len: 14; CDR3aa: CASKLQGYNNEQFF; CDR3nt: TGTGCCAGCAAGCTACAGGGATACAACAATGAGCAGTTCTTC
d_gene: TRBD2; abundance: few; j_gene: TRBJ2-5; v_gene: TRBV12-3/TRBV12-4; len: 15; CDR3aa: CASSPPGGEGETQYF; CDR3nt: TGTGCCAGCAGTCCCCCCGGGGGGGAAGGAGAGACCCAGTACTTC
d_gene: -; abundance: few; j_gene: TRBJ2-7; v_gene: TRBV6-5; len: 14; CDR3aa: CASSYSKPSDEQYF; CDR3nt: TGTGCCAGCAGTTACTCGAAACCTAGCGACGAGCAGTACTTC
d_gene: TRBD2; abundance: -; j_gene: TRBJ2-7; v_gene: TRBV6-1; len: 15; CDR3aa: CASSGLAGGTYEQYF; CDR3nt: TGTGCCAGCAGTGGGCTAGCGGGGGGGACCTACGAGCAGTACTTC
d_gene: -; abundance: few; j_gene: TRBJ1-2; v_gene: TRBV21-1; len: 14; CDR3aa: CASRRVLPPAAYTF; CDR3nt: TGTGCCAGCAGGAGAGTTCTGCCACCTGCAGCCTACACCTTC
d_gene: TRBD2; abundance: many; j_gene: TRBJ2-5; v_gene: TRBV7-2; len: 16; CDR3aa: CASSSGLAGVRETQYF; CDR3nt: TGTGCCAGCAGCTCGGGGCTAGCGGGAGTTCGGGAGACCCAGTACTTC
d_gene: -; abundance: -; j_gene: TRBJ2-4; v_gene: TRBV20-1; len: 11; CDR3aa: CSAPTKNIQYF; CDR3nt: TGCAGTGCTCCCACCAAAAACATTCAGTACTTC
d_gene: -; abundance: few; j_gene: TRBJ2-6; v_gene: TRBV7-8; len: 17; CDR3aa: CASSFDRLRGRANVLTF; CDR3nt: TGTGCCAGCAGCTTTGACCGACTAAGGGGCAGGGCCAACGTCCTGACTTTC
d_gene: -; abundance: -; j_gene: TRBJ2-2; v_gene: TRBV7-3; len: 12; CDR3aa: CASSWSTGELFF; CDR3nt: TGTGCCAGCAGTTGGTCCACCGGGGAGCTGTTTTTT
d_gene: -; abundance: few; j_gene: TRBJ1-1; v_gene: TRBV10-3; len: 14; CDR3aa: CAISVQGSRTEAFF; CDR3nt: TGTGCCATCAGCGTTCAGGGATCGAGAACTGAAGCTTTCTTT
d_gene: -; abundance: -; j_gene: TRBJ2-6; v_gene: TRBV5-1; len: 15; CDR3aa: CASSLVESGANVLTF; CDR3nt: TGCGCCAGCAGCTTGGTGGAATCTGGGGCCAACGTCCTGACTTTC
d_gene: -; abundance: few; j_gene: TRBJ2-2; v_gene: TRBV5-1; len: 14; CDR3aa: CASSTTGNTGELFF; CDR3nt: TGCGCCAGCAGCACGACAGGGAACACCGGGGAGCTGTTTTTT
d_gene: -; abundance: -; j_gene: TRBJ2-7; v_gene: TRBV29-1; len: 14; CDR3aa: CSVLGGKMSYEQYF; CDR3nt: TGCAGCGTCCTAGGGGGGAAAATGAGCTACGAGCAGTACTTC